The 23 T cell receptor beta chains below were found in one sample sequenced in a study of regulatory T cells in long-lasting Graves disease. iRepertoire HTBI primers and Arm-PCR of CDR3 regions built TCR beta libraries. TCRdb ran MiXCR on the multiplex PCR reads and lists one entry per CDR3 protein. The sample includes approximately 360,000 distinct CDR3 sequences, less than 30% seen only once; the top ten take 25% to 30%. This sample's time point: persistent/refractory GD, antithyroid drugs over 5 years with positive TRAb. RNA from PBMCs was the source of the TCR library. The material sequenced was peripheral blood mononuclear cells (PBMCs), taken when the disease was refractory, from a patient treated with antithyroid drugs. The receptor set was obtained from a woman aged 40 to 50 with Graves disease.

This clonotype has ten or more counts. Here the CDR3 DNA reads TGTGCCAGCAGTTTATCGCAGGCGTACACTGAAGCTTTCTTT. The encoded protein is CASSLSQAYTEAFF. V is TRBV28 and J is TRBJ1-1, with D unclear. V was pared by 1 base and J by 3 bases, with 9 bases between. This CDR3 comprises 14 residues. CDR1 is MDHEN and CDR2 is SYDVKM in the germline V gene.

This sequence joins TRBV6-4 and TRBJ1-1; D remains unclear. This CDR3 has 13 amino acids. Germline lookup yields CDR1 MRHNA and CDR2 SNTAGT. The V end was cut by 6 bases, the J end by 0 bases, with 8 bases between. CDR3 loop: CASSVKVNTEAFF. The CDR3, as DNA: TGTGCCAGCAGCGTCAAGGTGAACACTGAAGCTTTCTTT.

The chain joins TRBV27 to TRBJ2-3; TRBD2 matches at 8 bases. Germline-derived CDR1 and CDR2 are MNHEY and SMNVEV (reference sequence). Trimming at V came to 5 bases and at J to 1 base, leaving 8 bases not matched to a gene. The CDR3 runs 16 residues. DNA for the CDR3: TGTGCCAGCAGTGACGGGGGGGCAATGGGCACAGATACGCAGTATTTT. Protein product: CASSDGGAMGTDTQYF.

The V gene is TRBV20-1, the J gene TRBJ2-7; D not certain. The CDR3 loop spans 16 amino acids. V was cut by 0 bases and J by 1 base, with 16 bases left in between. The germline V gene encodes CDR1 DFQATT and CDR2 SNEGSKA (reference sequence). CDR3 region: CSARDRSANFSYEQYF. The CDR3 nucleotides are TGCAGTGCTAGAGATCGGTCAGCCAACTTTTCCTACGAGCAGTACTTC.

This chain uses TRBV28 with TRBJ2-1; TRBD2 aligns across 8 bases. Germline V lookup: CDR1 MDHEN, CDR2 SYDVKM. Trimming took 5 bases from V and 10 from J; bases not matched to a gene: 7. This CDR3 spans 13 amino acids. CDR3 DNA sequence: TGTGCCAGCAGTATAGCGGGACTAGGCGAGCAGTTCTTC. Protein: CASSIAGLGEQFF.

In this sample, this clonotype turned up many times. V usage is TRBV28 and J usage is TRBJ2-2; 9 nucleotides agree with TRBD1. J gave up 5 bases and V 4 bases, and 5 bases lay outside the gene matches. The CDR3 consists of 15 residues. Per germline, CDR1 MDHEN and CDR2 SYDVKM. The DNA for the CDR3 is TGTGCCAGCAGTTCGCCGGGACAGGGAACCGGGGAGCTGTTTTTT. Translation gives CASSSPGQGTGELFF.

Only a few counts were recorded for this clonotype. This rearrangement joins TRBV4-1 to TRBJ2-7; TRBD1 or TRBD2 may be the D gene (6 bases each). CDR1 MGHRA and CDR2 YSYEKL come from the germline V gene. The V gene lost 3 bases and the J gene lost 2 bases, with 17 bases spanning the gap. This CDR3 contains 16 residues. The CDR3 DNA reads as TGCGCCAGCAGCCACGGGGGCCCTCAGGACGCCTACGAGCAGTACTTC. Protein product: CASSHGGPQDAYEQYF.

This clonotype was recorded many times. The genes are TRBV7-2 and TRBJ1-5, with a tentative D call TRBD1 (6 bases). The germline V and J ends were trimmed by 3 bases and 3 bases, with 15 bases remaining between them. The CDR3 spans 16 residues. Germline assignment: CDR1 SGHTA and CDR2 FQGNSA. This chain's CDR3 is CASSFSGAEPNQPQHF. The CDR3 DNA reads TGTGCCAGCAGCTTCTCAGGGGCTGAGCCCAATCAGCCCCAGCATTTT. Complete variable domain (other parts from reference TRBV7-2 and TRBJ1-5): GAGVSQSPSNKVTEKGKDVELRCDPISGHTALYWYRQSLGQGLEFLIYFQGNSAPDKSGLPSDRFSAERTGGSVSTLTIQRTQQEDSAVYLCASSFSGAEPNQPQHFGDGTRLSIL.

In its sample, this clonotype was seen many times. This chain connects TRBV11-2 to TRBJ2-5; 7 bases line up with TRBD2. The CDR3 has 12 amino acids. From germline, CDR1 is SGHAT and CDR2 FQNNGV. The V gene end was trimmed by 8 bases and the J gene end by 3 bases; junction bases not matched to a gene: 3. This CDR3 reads CASGGLEETQYF. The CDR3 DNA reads TGTGCCAGCGGCGGACTAGAAGAGACCCAGTACTTC.

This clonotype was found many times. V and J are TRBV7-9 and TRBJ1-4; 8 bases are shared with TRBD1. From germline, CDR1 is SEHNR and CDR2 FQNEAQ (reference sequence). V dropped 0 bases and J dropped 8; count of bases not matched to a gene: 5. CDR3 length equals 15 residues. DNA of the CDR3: TGTGCCAGCAGCTTAGCCGGACAGGGACTAGAAAAACTGTTTTTT. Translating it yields CASSLAGQGLEKLFF.

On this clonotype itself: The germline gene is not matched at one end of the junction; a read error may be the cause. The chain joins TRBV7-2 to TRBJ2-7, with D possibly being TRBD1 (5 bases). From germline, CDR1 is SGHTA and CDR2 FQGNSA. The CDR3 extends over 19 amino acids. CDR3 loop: CASSLKRQSDPLFSDEQHF. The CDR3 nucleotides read TGTGCCAGCAGCTTAAAGAGACAGTCCGACCCCCTCTTTTCCGACGAGCAGCACTTC.

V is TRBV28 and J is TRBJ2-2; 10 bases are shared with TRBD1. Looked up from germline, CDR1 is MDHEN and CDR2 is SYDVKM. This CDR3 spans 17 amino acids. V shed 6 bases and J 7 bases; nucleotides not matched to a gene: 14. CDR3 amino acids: CASSPTGGGFKDGELFF. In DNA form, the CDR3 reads TGTGCCAGCAGCCCGACAGGGGGCGGCTTTAAGGACGGGGAGCTGTTTTTT.

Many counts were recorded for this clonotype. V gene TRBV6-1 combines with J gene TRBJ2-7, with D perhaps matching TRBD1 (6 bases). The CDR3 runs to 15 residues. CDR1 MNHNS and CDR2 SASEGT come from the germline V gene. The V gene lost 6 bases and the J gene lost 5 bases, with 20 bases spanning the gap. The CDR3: CASRAIGGLVDEQYF. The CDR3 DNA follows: TGTGCCAGCAGGGCGATAGGGGGTCTAGTGGACGAGCAGTACTTC.

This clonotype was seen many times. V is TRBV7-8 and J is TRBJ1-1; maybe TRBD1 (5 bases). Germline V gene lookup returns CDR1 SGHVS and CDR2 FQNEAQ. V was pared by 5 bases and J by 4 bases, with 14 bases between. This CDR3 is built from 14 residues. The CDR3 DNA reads TGTGCCAGCAGCAGGACGCCAGGGAGCACTGAAGCTTTCTTT. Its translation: CASSRTPGSTEAFF.

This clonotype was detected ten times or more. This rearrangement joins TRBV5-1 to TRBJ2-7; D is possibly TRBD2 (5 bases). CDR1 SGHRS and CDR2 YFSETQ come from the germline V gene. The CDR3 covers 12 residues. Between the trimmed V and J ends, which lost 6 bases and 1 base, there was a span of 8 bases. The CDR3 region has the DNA TGCGCCAGCACAGCGGAGTCCTACGAGCAGTACTTC. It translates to CASTAESYEQYF.

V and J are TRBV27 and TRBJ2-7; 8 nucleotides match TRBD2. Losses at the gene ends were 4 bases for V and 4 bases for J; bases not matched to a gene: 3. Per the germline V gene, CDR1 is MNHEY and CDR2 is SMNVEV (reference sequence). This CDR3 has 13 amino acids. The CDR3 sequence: CASSYGTSYEQYF. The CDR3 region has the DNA TGTGCCAGCAGTTACGGGACTAGTTACGAGCAGTACTTC.

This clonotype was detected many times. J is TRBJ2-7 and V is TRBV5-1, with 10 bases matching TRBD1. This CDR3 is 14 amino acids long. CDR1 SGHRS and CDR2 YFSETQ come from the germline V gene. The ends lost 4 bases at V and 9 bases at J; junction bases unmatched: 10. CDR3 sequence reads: CASSQGDRGSGQYF. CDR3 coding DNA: TGCGCCAGCAGCCAGGGGGACAGGGGATCGGGGCAGTACTTC.

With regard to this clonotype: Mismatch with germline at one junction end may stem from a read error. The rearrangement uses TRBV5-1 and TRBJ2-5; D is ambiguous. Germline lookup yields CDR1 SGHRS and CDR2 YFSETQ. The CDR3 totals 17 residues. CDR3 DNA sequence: TGCGCCAGCAGCTTGGCAAGCAGAGGATTCCTTCAAGAGGCCCAGTACTTC. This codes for CASSLASRGFLQEAQYF.

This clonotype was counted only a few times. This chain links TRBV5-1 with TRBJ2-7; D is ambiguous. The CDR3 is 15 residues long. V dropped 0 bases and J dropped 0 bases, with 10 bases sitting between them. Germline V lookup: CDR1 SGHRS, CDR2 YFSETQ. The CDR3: CASSLAPPPSYEQYF. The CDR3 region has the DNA TGCGCCAGCAGCTTGGCTCCGCCGCCCTCCTACGAGCAGTACTTC.

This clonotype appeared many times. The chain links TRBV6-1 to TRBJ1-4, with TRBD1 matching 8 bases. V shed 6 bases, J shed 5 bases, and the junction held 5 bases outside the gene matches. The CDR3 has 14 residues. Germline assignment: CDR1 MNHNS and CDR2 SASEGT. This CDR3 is CASRPGQANEKLFF. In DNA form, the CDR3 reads TGTGCCAGCAGACCGGGACAGGCGAATGAAAAACTGTTTTTT.

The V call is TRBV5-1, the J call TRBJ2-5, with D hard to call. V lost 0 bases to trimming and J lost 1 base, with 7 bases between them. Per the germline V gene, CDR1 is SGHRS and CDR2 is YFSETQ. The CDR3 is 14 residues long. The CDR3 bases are TGCGCCAGCAGCTTGGTTGCCACCCAAGAGACCCAGTACTTC. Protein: CASSLVATQETQYF.

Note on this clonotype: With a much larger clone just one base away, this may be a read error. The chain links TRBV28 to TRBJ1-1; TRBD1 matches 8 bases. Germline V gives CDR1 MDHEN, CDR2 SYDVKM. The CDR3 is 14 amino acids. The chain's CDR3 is CASRARTGYSEALF. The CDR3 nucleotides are TGTGCCAGCAGGGCCCGGACAGGGTACTCTGAAGCTCTCTTT.

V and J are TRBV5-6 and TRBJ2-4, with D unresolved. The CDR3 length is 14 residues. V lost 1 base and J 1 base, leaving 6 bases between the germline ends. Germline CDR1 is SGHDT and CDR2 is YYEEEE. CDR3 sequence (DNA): TGTGCCAGCAGCTTGCCCACCGCCAAAAACATTCAGTACTTC. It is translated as CASSLPTAKNIQYF.